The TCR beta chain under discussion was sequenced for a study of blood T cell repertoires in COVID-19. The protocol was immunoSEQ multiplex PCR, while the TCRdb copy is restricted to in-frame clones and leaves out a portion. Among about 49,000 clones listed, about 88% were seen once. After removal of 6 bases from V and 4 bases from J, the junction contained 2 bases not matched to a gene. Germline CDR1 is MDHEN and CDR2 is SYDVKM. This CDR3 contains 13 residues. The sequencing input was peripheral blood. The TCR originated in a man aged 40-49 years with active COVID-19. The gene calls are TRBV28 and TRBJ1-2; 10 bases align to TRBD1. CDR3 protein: CASSGQGVYGYTF. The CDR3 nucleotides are TGTGCCAGCAGCGGACAGGGGGTCTATGGCTACACCTTC.